These 2 T cell receptor beta chains came from one sample sequenced in a study of blood T cell repertoires in COVID-19. Here immunoSEQ multiplex PCR was the method, and the copy in TCRdb shows in-frame clones only, minus some. The sample consists of 90,000 to 120,000 clones, 80% to 90% of them appearing once. Material for sequencing was peripheral blood. These receptor sequences come from a woman over 75 with acute or convalescent COVID-19.

This clone came up once. This chain connects TRBV12-3 or TRBV12-4 to TRBJ1-1; D unresolved. V was trimmed by 5 bases and J by 2 bases, leaving 9 bases between them. The CDR3 runs 13 residues. For the CDR3, the DNA is TGTGCCAGCAGTCCGAAGACTAACACTGAAGCTTTCTTT. Amino acid sequence: CASSPKTNTEAFF.

V and J are TRBV14 and TRBJ1-1, with D uncertain. The CDR3 contains 14 residues. With 0 bases removed from V and 4 bases from J, the gap between germline ends came to 9 bases. Germline-derived CDR1 and CDR2 are SGHDN and FVKESK. The CDR3 DNA is TGTGCCAGCAGCCAAGATAACACCATCACTGAAGCTTTCTTT. It encodes CASSQDNTITEAFF.